Shown below are 23 T cell receptor beta chains from a single sample sequenced in a study of blood T cells in healthy people across ages. A second roughly 6 to 11 cycle PCR used barcoded and J-beta primers. TCRdb reanalysed the 5' RACE reads using MiXCR and keeps one entry per CDR3 protein. Among approximately 690,000 distinct CDR3 sequences listed, 58% were seen once. Source material: blood. These TCRs come from a man between 60 and 70 years old in good health.

CDR3: CASSPGGDRSLYGYTF. The DNA of the CDR3 is TGTGCCAGCTCACCGGGTGGGGACAGATCCCTTTATGGCTACACCTTC. V gene TRBV18 combines with J gene TRBJ1-2; TRBD1 aligns across 7 bases. Germline loops: CDR1 KGHSH, CDR2 LQKENI. This CDR3 region has 16 residues. The ends lost 3 bases at V and 5 bases at J; junction bases unmatched: 12.

The J gene is TRBJ2-3, the V gene TRBV20-1; D is undetermined. Germline V gene sequence: CDR1 DFQATT, CDR2 SNEGSKA (reference sequence). CDR3 length equals 16 residues. Trimming pared 1 base from V and 4 bases from J, leaving 18 bases between. This CDR3 reads CSARAEFVSGADTQYF. CDR3 nucleotides: TGCAGTGCTAGAGCCGAGTTTGTTTCTGGCGCAGATACGCAGTATTTT.

This clonotype occurred once. This chain joins TRBV5-1 and TRBJ2-1; either TRBD1 or TRBD2 may supply D (5 bases each). CDR1 SGHRS and CDR2 YFSETQ come from the germline V gene. This CDR3 is built from 15 residues. Trimming took 4 bases from V and 0 from J, leaving 11 bases between them. The CDR3 region has the DNA TGCGCCAGCAGCCCGCAAGGGACCTCCTACAATGAGCAGTTCTTC. Protein: CASSPQGTSYNEQFF.

This clonotype was observed a few times. This rearrangement joins TRBV4-2 to TRBJ2-3; 7 bases agree with TRBD2. CDR1 and CDR2 (germline): LGHNA, YNFKEQ. The CDR3 runs 14 residues. Trimming took 4 bases from V and 3 from J; bases not matched to a gene: 4. DNA for the CDR3: TGTGCCAGCAGCCGGGGGGAGGGGACAGATACGCAGTATTTT. Its protein is CASSRGEGTDTQYF.

The sample holds a few counts of this clonotype. The genes are TRBV21-1 and TRBJ2-7. TRBV21-1 is shown as a pseudogene. This CDR3 has 15 residues. This chain's CDR3 is CASSKVRESSYEQYF. The CDR3 DNA follows: TGTGCCAGCAGCAAAGTGAGGGAGTCGTCCTACGAGCAGTACTTC.

This rearrangement joins TRBV27 to TRBJ2-6, with TRBD1 matching 7 bases. V was clipped by 5 bases and J by 2 bases; unmatched bases: 6. The CDR3 contains 16 residues. CDR1 is MNHEY and CDR2 is SMNVEV in the germline V gene (reference sequence). CDR3 amino acids: CASSPIDRAGANVLTF. CDR3 nucleotides: TGTGCCAGCAGTCCGATAGACAGGGCTGGGGCCAACGTCCTGACTTTC.

The V gene is TRBV20-1, the J gene TRBJ2-4, with D possibly being TRBD1 (5 bases). The CDR3 covers 16 residues. The germline V gene has CDR1 DFQATT and CDR2 SNEGSKA (reference sequence). The V gene lost 5 bases and the J gene lost 4 bases, with 21 bases spanning the gap. As DNA, the CDR3 is TGCAGTGCTTCCCCCCGTTTAGGGGCGCAAAAAAACATTCAGTACTTC. It yields the protein CSASPRLGAQKNIQYF.

This clonotype has more than one count but fewer than ten. V gene TRBV12-3 or TRBV12-4 combines with J gene TRBJ2-1, with D unresolved. Trimming shortened V by 3 bases and J by 5 bases, and 11 bases separated the two germline ends. This CDR3 is 14 amino acids long. CDR3 sequence reads: CASSFGQNDNEQFF. In nucleotides, the CDR3 is TGTGCCAGCAGTTTCGGGCAGAACGACAATGAGCAGTTCTTC.

The V and J genes are TRBV7-6 and TRBJ1-5, with TRBD1 matching 7 bases. Germline V gene data show CDR1 as SGHVS and CDR2 as FNYEAQ. Trimming cost V 1 base and J 6 bases; bases outside gene matches: 3. The CDR3 extends over 14 amino acids. CDR3 in DNA: TGTGCCAGCAGCTTAGGAACAGGGGTTCAGCCCCAGCATTTT. Its translation is CASSLGTGVQPQHF.

The table lists this clonotype with a count of one. This chain connects TRBV10-3 to TRBJ1-2, with D maybe TRBD1 (5 bases). Germline V gene data show CDR1 as ENHRY and CDR2 as SYGVKD. This CDR3 contains 13 residues. The V end was cut by 2 bases, the J end by 6 bases, with 10 bases between. The CDR3 region is CAISEVEGNGYTF. CDR3 coding DNA: TGTGCCATCAGTGAGGTGGAGGGGAATGGCTACACCTTC.

The chain is built from TRBV27 and TRBJ1-5; TRBD1 aligns across 10 bases. V gave up 6 bases and J gave up 6 bases; unmatched junction bases: 5. The CDR3 has 14 residues. Germline CDR1 is MNHEY and CDR2 is SMNVEV (reference sequence). CDR3 loop: CASRTGGMGQPQHF. Written as DNA, the CDR3 is TGTGCCAGCAGGACAGGGGGCATGGGTCAGCCCCAGCATTTT.

The J gene is TRBJ2-5, the V gene TRBV3-1, with D perhaps matching TRBD1 (6 bases). This CDR3 spans 12 amino acids. From germline, CDR1 is LGHDT and CDR2 YNNKEL (reference sequence). With 1 base removed from V and 13 bases from J, the gap between germline ends came to 13 bases. The CDR3 nucleotides read TGTGCCAGCAGCCAAGTGCCGGGACACTCGTACTTC. This gives the protein CASSQVPGHSYF.

The chain is built from TRBV20-1 and TRBJ1-1; perhaps TRBD1 as D (5 bases). Germline loops: CDR1 DFQATT, CDR2 SNEGSKA (reference sequence). The CDR3 extends over 14 amino acids. Trimming removed 4 bases from V and 0 bases from J, with 12 bases in between. CDR3 in amino acids: CSAITGFMNTEAFF. The CDR3 nucleotides are TGCAGTGCTATTACAGGCTTTATGAACACTGAAGCTTTCTTT.

Concerning this clonotype: The junction departs from germline at one end; a sequencing error may be responsible. V gene TRBV3-1 combines with J gene TRBJ2-5; TRBD1 might be the D (6 bases). CDR3 length: 14 residues. Germline lookup yields CDR1 LGHDT and CDR2 YNNKEL (reference sequence). The CDR3 DNA reads TGTCCCAGCAGCCCGACAGGTACCCAAGAGACCCAGTACTTC. Its protein is CPSSPTGTQETQYF.

This chain uses TRBV6-2 or TRBV6-3 with TRBJ2-7; the D call may be TRBD1 or TRBD2 (5 bases each). Germline assignment: CDR1 MNHEY and CDR2 SVGEGT. The V gene lost 9 bases and the J gene lost 0 bases, with 18 bases spanning the gap. This CDR3 contains 15 residues. DNA for the CDR3: TGTGCCAGTCTTCCCCCAGGGACCAGCTCCTACGAGCAGTACTTC. Its translation: CASLPPGTSSYEQYF.

The gene calls are TRBV28 and TRBJ2-5, with a tentative D call TRBD2 (6 bases). Germline values: CDR1 MDHEN, CDR2 SYDVKM. Trimming stripped 6 bases from V and 4 bases from J, with 18 bases between. The CDR3 totals 15 residues. This CDR3 is CASSNPGWGGETQYF. As DNA, the CDR3 is TGTGCCAGCAGCAACCCCGGGTGGGGAGGAGAGACCCAGTACTTC.

The chain has TRBV12-3 or TRBV12-4 and TRBJ1-2; 7 nucleotides line up with TRBD1. With 5 bases clipped from V and 8 bases from J, the junction kept 5 bases outside the gene matches. CDR3 length: 12 amino acids. The CDR3: CASSRQGEGYTF. The CDR3, as DNA: TGTGCCAGCAGTCGACAGGGTGAAGGCTACACCTTC.

This clonotype has just a few counts. This sequence joins TRBV20-1 and TRBJ2-1; 10 bases are shared with TRBD2. Germline V CDR1 and CDR2: DFQATT, SNEGSKA (reference sequence). Trimming at V came to 3 bases and at J to 7 bases, leaving 9 bases not matched to a gene. CDR3 length: 15 residues. The CDR3: CSARGMGLARNEQFF. Written as DNA, the CDR3 is TGCAGTGCTAGGGGGATGGGACTAGCGCGGAATGAGCAGTTCTTC.

The J gene is TRBJ1-5, the V gene TRBV2, with 7 bases aligning to TRBD1. CDR3 size: 20 residues. V lost 3 bases, J lost 0 bases, and 17 bases stayed unmatched. Germline loops: CDR1 SNHLY, CDR2 FYNNEI. The CDR3 loop is CASSDQIPPGQHNSNQPQHF. The DNA of the CDR3 is TGTGCCAGCAGTGATCAGATTCCGCCGGGACAGCATAATAGCAATCAGCCCCAGCATTTT.

This clonotype was detected a few times. This chain uses TRBV11-2 with TRBJ2-5; TRBD2 matches at 12 bases. There are 14 residues in the CDR3. V shed 6 bases, J shed 4 bases, and the junction held 3 bases outside the gene matches. The germline V gene has CDR1 SGHAT and CDR2 FQNNGV. The CDR3 DNA reads as TGTGCCAGCAGAACTAGCGGGGGGCCAGAGACCCAGTACTTC. This encodes CASRTSGGPETQYF.

This clonotype was found a few times. The V gene is TRBV29-1, the J gene TRBJ2-7; D unclear. Germline values: CDR1 SQVTM, CDR2 ANQGSEA. Trimming removed 4 bases at V and 0 bases at J, with 19 bases between. The CDR3 covers 16 residues. DNA of the CDR3: TGCAGCGTTGTGGGCCGAAGCGAAAAAGTCTCCTACGAGCAGTACTTC. Protein product: CSVVGRSEKVSYEQYF.

This clonotype was seen ten or more times. A much larger clone is a single base away; this may be a read error. This chain links TRBV11-2 with TRBJ2-7; tentatively, D is TRBD1 or TRBD2 (6 bases each). Looked up from germline, CDR1 is SGHAT and CDR2 is FQNNGV. The CDR3 spans 13 residues. The V gene lost 4 bases and the J gene lost 7 bases, with 14 bases spanning the gap. The CDR3 region has the DNA TGTGCCAGCAGCTCACGGGGGCTCGATGAGCAGTACTTC. The encoded protein is CASSSRGLDEQYF.

This clonotype has a handful of counts. The chain recombines TRBV4-1 with TRBJ2-5, with 7 bases lining up with TRBD2. CDR1 MGHRA and CDR2 YSYEKL come from the germline V gene. The CDR3 is 14 amino acids. Trimming took 3 bases from V and 5 from J; bases not matched to a gene: 6. CDR3 protein: CASSQGGVGETQYF. The CDR3 DNA is TGCGCCAGCAGCCAGGGGGGGGTAGGGGAGACCCAGTACTTC.